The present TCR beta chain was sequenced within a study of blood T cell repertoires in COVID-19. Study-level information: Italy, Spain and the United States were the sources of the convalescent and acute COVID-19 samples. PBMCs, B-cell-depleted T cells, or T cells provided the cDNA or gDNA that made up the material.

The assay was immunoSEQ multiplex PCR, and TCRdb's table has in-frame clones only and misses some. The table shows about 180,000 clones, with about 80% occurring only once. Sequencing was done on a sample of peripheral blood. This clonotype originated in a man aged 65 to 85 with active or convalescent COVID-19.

CDR3 DNA: TGTGCCAGCAGCTTATCTGGTTCCATTGAAGCGGGCTACACCTTC. The encoded protein is CASSLSGSIEAGYTF. The chain has TRBV7-8 and TRBJ1-2; D gene uncertain. V shed 2 bases and J shed 8 bases, with 18 bases lying between them. This CDR3 has 15 amino acids. Germline values: CDR1 SGHVS, CDR2 FQNEAQ.